These 13 T cell receptor beta chains share one sample of origin, sequenced in a study of T cell repertoires in cytomegalovirus infection. A single record per CDR3 protein comes from TCRdb applying MiXCR to the reads. The data show about 260,000 distinct CDR3 sequences, roughly 15% seen once. Sequenced sample: PBMCs. The receptors were sampled from a human donor in good health (CMV status not recorded). Some clones in this sample may be carry-over from other donors' samples.

This clonotype came up a few times. This chain joins TRBV5-8 and TRBJ2-2; 9 bases line up with TRBD2. V lost 2 bases to trimming and J lost 1 base; unmatched junction nucleotides: 6. This CDR3 has 17 residues. Per the germline V gene, CDR1 is SGHTS and CDR2 is YDEGEE. The CDR3 DNA follows: TGTGCCAGCAGCTTCTCCGGACTAGCGAGGAACACCGGGGAGCTGTTTTTT. Translating it yields CASSFSGLARNTGELFF. Complete variable domain (other parts from reference TRBV5-8 and TRBJ2-2): EAGVTQSPTHLIKTRGQQATLRCSPISGHTSVYWYQQALGLGLQFLLWYDEGEERNRGNFPPRFSGRQFPNYSSELNVNALELEDSALYLCASSFSGLARNTGELFFGEGSRLTVL.

This clonotype has at least ten counts. V is TRBV7-9 and J is TRBJ1-6, with 8 bases aligning to TRBD1. The CDR3 is 16 residues long. Germline V lookup: CDR1 SEHNR, CDR2 FQNEAQ (reference sequence). V trimming: 3 bases; J trimming: 9 bases; junction bases outside the gene matches: 10. CDR3 nucleotides: TGTGCCAGCAGCTTTGAAACAGGGGGAGATCCTTCACCCCTCCACTTT. The encoded protein is CASSFETGGDPSPLHF.

This clonotype showed up just a few times. The CDR3 loop is CASSLGGLENTGELFF. CDR3 DNA: TGCGCCAGCAGCTTGGGGGGACTAGAGAACACCGGGGAGCTGTTTTTT. This chain joins TRBV5-1 and TRBJ2-2, with 8 bases lining up with TRBD2. V lost 0 bases to trimming and J lost 1 base; unmatched junction nucleotides: 2. This CDR3 region has 16 residues. Germline V CDR1 and CDR2: SGHRS, YFSETQ. Variable domain in full (rest from reference TRBV5-1 and TRBJ2-2): KAGVTQTPRYLIKTRGQQVTLSCSPISGHRSVSWYQQTPGQGLQFLFEYFSETQRNKGNFPGRFSGRQFSNSRSEMNVSTLELGDSALYLCASSLGGLENTGELFFGEGSRLTVL.

This clonotype was recorded a few times. The chain uses TRBV27 and TRBJ1-1, with D maybe TRBD1 (5 bases). The CDR3 covers 15 residues. Germline values: CDR1 MNHEY, CDR2 SMNVEV (reference sequence). The germline V and J ends were trimmed by 5 bases and 4 bases, with 17 bases remaining between them. Written as DNA, the CDR3 is TGTGCCAGCAGTGAAACGAGGGGAAGTCTCACTGAAGCTTTCTTT. It codes for CASSETRGSLTEAFF.

Many counts were recorded for this clonotype. The chain couples TRBV7-2 to TRBJ1-1; weak D call: TRBD1 (6 bases). Germline lookup yields CDR1 SGHTA and CDR2 FQGNSA. The CDR3 has 16 amino acids. V shed 6 bases and J shed 0 bases, with 17 bases lying between them. The CDR3: CASSYSGTIMNTEAFF. CDR3 nucleotide sequence: TGTGCCAGCAGTTATTCCGGGACAATCATGAACACTGAAGCTTTCTTT. Full variable domain (outside the CDR3, taken from reference TRBV7-2 and TRBJ1-1): GAGVSQSPSNKVTEKGKDVELRCDPISGHTALYWYRQSLGQGLEFLIYFQGNSAPDKSGLPSDRFSAERTGGSVSTLTIQRTQQEDSAVYLCASSYSGTIMNTEAFFGQGTRLTVV.

Ten or more counts support this clonotype. The chain has TRBV12-3 or TRBV12-4 and TRBJ2-3; TRBD2 is a possible D gene (5 bases). V was shortened by 6 bases and J by 11 bases, with 15 bases between the two germline ends. The CDR3 covers 12 residues. CDR3 sequence (DNA): TGTGCCAGCAGGGAGCGGCTTTCGAGGCAGTATTTT. Protein product: CASRERLSRQYF.

This clonotype was observed a few times. The chain is built from TRBV5-5 and TRBJ2-3; 8 bases align to TRBD2. V trimming: 4 bases; J trimming: 0 bases; junction bases outside the gene matches: 4. The germline CDR1 and CDR2 sequences are SGHKS and YYEKEE (reference sequence). CDR3 length equals 15 residues. CDR3 region: CASSELAASTDTQYF. In DNA form, the CDR3 reads TGTGCCAGCAGCGAACTAGCGGCAAGCACAGATACGCAGTATTTT.

This clonotype was counted a few times. The J gene is TRBJ1-1, the V gene TRBV6-5; a possible D gene is TRBD1 (6 bases). The CDR3 has 13 residues. Germline assignment: CDR1 MNHEY and CDR2 SVGAGI. V was pared by 7 bases and J by 1 base, with 10 bases between. CDR3 loop: CASTGGKNTEAFF. Here the CDR3 DNA reads TGTGCCAGCACGGGGGGCAAGAACACTGAAGCTTTCTTT.

There are many counts of this clonotype. This sequence joins TRBV7-2 and TRBJ2-7; TRBD2 matches at 9 bases. From germline, CDR1 is SGHTA and CDR2 FQGNSA. The V and J ends lost 5 bases and 12 bases, in that order; junction bases with no gene match: 5. The CDR3 extends over 11 amino acids. The CDR3 coding sequence is TGTGCCAGCAGCCCCGGACTAGCGAGGTACTTC. Translating gives CASSPGLARYF.

The CDR3 bases are TGTGCCAGCAGTTCGGGACAGGGAAAGGGGCGGCAAGAGACCCAGTACTTC. Translating gives CASSSGQGKGRQETQYF. The rearrangement uses TRBV12-3 or TRBV12-4 and TRBJ2-5; 9 bases line up with TRBD1. The CDR3 runs 17 residues. Germline trimming cut 4 bases from V and 2 bases from J; bases unmatched to any gene: 11.

The V gene is TRBV19, the J gene TRBJ2-7; 7 bases fit TRBD2. Germline assignment: CDR1 LNHDA and CDR2 SQIVND (reference sequence). The CDR3 spans 15 residues. The ends lost 5 bases at V and 2 bases at J; junction bases unmatched: 9. The DNA for the CDR3 is TGTGCCAGTAGTGCCTCTTCGGGGGGAGCCTACGAGCAGTACTTC. Its translation is CASSASSGGAYEQYF.

This rearrangement joins TRBV7-4 to TRBJ1-4; no firm D call. V shed 4 bases and J shed 4 bases, with 13 bases lying between them. The CDR3 is 15 amino acids. Germline V gives CDR1 SGHVT, CDR2 SQSDAQ. The CDR3 loop reads CASSSGVTGNEKLFF. For the CDR3, the DNA is TGTGCCAGCAGCTCCGGGGTGACGGGTAATGAAAAACTGTTTTTT.

The table lists this clonotype with many counts. The chain carries TRBV7-2 and TRBJ1-2; D unclear. The CDR3 contains 13 residues. Per germline, CDR1 SGHTA and CDR2 FQGNSA. V lost 5 bases to trimming and J lost 3 bases, with 10 bases between them. CDR3 nucleotides: TGTGCCAGCAGCCCAATGAACTACTATGGCTACACCTTC. Encoded protein: CASSPMNYYGYTF.